This TCR beta chain was sequenced in a study of patients and donors after allogeneic stem cell transplantation. The CDR3 loop spans 16 amino acids. Trimming took off 2 bases at V and 4 bases at J, with 17 bases between the two ends. TCRdb passed the RT-PCR reads through MiXCR, listing each CDR3 protein once. The sample holds roughly 940,000 distinct CDR3 sequences, roughly 18% seen once. This clonotype was detected ten times or more. This clonotype was obtained from a human donor who was either an allogeneic HSCT recipient or a stem cell or donor lymphocyte infusion donor (not recorded which). It is not recorded whose cells these are; they may come from a transplant donor. The sequencing sample was made of blood, either unsorted or a sorted T cell fraction (not recorded which). V usage is TRBV12-3 or TRBV12-4 and J usage is TRBJ1-1; D perhaps matches TRBD1 (5 bases). CDR3 sequence (DNA): TGTGCCAGCAGTTTATCCCGCCCAGGGCGAAGCACTGAAGCTTTCTTT. Protein: CASSLSRPGRSTEAFF.